The T cell receptor beta chain described here comes from a study of blood T cell repertoires in COVID-19. Looking at the study overall: Acute-phase and convalescent COVID-19 samples originated in the United States, Italy and Spain.

Study processing details: Amplified reference gene primers provided the basis for estimating nucleated cell counts. Method: immunoSEQ multiplex PCR; TCRdb's copy keeps in-frame clones and lacks some. V, J and clone size are those of that table, while D and trimming were read from the DNA. The sample carries fewer than 80,000 clones, 70% to 90% recorded once. The sequencing sample was made of peripheral blood. The sequence was collected from a man aged 25-40 years with acute or convalescent COVID-19.

CDR3 sequence (DNA): TGTGCCAGCAAGTATGGGACAACGAACACCGGGGAGCTGTTTTTT. Residues: CASKYGTTNTGELFF. V gene TRBV2 combines with J gene TRBJ2-2; tentative D call: TRBD1 (6 bases). This CDR3 comprises 15 residues. V lost 7 bases to trimming and J lost 0 bases, with 12 bases between them. Per the germline V gene, CDR1 is SNHLY and CDR2 is FYNNEI. The full variable domain, with the rest looked up from reference TRBV2 and TRBJ2-2, is EPEVTQTPSHQVTQMGQEVILRCVPISNHLYFYWYRQILGQKVEFLVSFYNNEISEKSEIFDDQFSVERPDGSNFTLKIRSTKLEDSAMYFCASKYGTTNTGELFFGEGSRLTVL.